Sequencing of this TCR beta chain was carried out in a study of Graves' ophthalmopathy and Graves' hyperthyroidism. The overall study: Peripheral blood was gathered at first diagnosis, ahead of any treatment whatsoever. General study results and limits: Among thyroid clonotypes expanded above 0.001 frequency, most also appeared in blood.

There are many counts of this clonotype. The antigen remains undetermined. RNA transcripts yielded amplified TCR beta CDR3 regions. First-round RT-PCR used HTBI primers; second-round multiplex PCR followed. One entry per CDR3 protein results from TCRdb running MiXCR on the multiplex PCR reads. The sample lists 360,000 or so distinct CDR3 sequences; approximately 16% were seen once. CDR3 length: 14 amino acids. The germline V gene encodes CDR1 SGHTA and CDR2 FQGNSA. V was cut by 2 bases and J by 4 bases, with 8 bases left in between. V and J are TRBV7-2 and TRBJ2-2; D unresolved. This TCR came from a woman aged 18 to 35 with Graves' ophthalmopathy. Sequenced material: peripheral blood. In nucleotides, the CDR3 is TGTGCCAGCAGCTTACGCCGATTCACCGGGGAGCTGTTTTTT. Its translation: CASSLRRFTGELFF.